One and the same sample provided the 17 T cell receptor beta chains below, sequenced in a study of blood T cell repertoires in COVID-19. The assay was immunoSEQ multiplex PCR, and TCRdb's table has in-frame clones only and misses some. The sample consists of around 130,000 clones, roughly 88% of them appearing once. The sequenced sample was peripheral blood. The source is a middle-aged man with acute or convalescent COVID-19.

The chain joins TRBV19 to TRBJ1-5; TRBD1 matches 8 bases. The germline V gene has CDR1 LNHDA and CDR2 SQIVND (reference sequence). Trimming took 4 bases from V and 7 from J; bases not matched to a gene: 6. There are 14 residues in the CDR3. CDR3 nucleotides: TGTGCCAGTAGTAGGGACAGGCTTGACCAGCCCCAGCATTTT. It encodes CASSRDRLDQPQHF.

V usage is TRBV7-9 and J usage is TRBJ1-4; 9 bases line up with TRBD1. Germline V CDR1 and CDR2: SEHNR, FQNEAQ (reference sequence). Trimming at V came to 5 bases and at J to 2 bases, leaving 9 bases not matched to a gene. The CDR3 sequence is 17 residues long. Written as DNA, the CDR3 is TGTGCCAGCAGCCCGACAGGGGGTTTTTCGACTAATGAAAAACTGTTTTTT. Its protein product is CASSPTGGFSTNEKLFF. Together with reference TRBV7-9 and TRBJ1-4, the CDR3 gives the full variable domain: DTGVSQNPRHKITKRGQNVTFRCDPISEHNRLYWYRQTLGQGPEFLTYFQNEAQLEKSRLLSDRFSAERPKGSFSTLEIQRTEQGDSAMYLCASSPTGGFSTNEKLFFGSGTQLSVL.

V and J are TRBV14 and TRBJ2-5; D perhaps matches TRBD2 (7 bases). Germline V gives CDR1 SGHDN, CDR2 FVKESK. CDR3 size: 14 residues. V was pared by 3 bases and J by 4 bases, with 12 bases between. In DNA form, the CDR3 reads TGTGCCAGCAGCCACCTCGGGGGGCTAGAGACCCAGTACTTC. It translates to CASSHLGGLETQYF.

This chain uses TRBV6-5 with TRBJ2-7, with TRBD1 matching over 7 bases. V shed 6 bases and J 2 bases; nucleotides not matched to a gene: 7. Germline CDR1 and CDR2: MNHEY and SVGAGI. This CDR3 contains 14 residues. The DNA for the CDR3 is TGTGCCAGCAGGCTTGGGACAGATACCTACGAGCAGTACTTC. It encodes CASRLGTDTYEQYF.

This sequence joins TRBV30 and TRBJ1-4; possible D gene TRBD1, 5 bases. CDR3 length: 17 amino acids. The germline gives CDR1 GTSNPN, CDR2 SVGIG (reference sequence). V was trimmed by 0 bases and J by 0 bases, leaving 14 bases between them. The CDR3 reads CAWSVVRDWTTNEKLFF. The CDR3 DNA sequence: TGTGCCTGGAGTGTTGTCAGGGATTGGACAACTAATGAAAAACTGTTTTTT.

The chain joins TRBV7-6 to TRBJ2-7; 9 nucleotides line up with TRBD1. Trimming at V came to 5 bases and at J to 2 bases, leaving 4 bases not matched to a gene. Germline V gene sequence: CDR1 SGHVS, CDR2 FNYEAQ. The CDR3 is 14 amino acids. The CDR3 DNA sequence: TGTGCCAGCAGCCTCCGGACAGGGGCCTACGAGCAGTACTTC. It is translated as CASSLRTGAYEQYF.

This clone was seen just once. The CDR3 region has the DNA TGTGCTAGTGGTCCATACACAGGGGATGGGGCTTACAATGAGCAGTTCTTC. It is translated as CASGPYTGDGAYNEQFF. V and J are TRBV12-5 and TRBJ2-1; 7 bases align to TRBD1. Germline loops: CDR1 LGHNT, CDR2 FRNRAP. V was clipped by 5 bases and J by 4 bases; unmatched bases: 14. This CDR3 has 17 residues.

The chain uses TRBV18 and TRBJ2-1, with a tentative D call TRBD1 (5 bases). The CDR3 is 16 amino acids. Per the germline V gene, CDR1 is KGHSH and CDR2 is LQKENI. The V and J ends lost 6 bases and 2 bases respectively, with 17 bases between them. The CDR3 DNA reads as TGTGCCAGCTCCCCGAGAAGGACATCCACCTACAATGAGCAGTTCTTC. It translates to CASSPRRTSTYNEQFF.

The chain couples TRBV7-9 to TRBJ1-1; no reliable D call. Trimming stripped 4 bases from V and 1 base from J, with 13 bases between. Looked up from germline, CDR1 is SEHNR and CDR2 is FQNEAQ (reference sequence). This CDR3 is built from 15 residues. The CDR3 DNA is TGTGCCAGCAGCTCTGGCCGGGGTGGGAACACTGAAGCTTTCTTT. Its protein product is CASSSGRGGNTEAFF.

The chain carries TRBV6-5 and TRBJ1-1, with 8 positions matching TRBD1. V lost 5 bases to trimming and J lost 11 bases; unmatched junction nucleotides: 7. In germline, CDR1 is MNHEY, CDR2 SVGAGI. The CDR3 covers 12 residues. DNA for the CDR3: TGTGCCAGCAGTCCACCGACAGGGGCGGCTTTCTTT. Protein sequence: CASSPPTGAAFF.

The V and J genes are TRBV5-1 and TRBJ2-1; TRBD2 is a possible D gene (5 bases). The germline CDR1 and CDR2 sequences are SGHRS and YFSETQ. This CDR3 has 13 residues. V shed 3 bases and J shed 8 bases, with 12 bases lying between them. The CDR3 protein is CASSWVGSHEQFF. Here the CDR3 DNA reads TGCGCCAGCAGCTGGGTGGGGAGCCATGAGCAGTTCTTC. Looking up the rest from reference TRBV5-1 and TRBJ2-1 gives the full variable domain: KAGVTQTPRYLIKTRGQQVTLSCSPISGHRSVSWYQQTPGQGLQFLFEYFSETQRNKGNFPGRFSGRQFSNSRSEMNVSTLELGDSALYLCASSWVGSHEQFFGPGTRLTVL.

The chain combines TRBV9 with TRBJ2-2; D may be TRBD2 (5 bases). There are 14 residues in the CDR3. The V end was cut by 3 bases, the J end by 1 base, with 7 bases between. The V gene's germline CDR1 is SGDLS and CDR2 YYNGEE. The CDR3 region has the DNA TGTGCCAGCAGCGGGACTTTGAACACCGGGGAGCTGTTTTTT. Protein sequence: CASSGTLNTGELFF.

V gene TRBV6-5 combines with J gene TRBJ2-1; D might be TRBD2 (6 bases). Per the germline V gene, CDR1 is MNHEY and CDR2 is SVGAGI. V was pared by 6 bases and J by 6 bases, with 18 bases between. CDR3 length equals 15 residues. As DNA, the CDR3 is TGTGCCAGCAGCACCTGGACCAAGGGAGGCAATGAGCAGTTCTTC. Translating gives CASSTWTKGGNEQFF.

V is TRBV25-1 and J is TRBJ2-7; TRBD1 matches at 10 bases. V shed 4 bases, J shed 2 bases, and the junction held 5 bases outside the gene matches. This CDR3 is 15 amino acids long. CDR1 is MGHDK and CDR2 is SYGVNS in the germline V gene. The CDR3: CASSVSGTGAYEQYF. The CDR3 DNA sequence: TGTGCCAGCAGTGTGTCCGGGACAGGGGCCTACGAGCAGTACTTC.

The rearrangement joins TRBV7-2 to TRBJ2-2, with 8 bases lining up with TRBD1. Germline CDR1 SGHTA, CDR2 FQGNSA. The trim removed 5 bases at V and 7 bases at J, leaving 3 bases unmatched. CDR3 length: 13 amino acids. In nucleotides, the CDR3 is TGTGCCAGCAGCAGGACAGGGTACGGGGAGCTGTTTTTT. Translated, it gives CASSRTGYGELFF. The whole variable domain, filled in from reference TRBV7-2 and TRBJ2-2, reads GAGVSQSPSNKVTEKGKDVELRCDPISGHTALYWYRQSLGQGLEFLIYFQGNSAPDKSGLPSDRFSAERTGGSVSTLTIQRTQQEDSAVYLCASSRTGYGELFFGEGSRLTVL.

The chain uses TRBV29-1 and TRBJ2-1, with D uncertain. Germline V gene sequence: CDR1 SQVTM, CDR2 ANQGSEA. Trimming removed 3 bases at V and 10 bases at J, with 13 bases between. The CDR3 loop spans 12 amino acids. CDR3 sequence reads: CSVDASSREQFF. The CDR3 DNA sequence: TGCAGCGTTGACGCTAGTAGCCGCGAGCAGTTCTTC.

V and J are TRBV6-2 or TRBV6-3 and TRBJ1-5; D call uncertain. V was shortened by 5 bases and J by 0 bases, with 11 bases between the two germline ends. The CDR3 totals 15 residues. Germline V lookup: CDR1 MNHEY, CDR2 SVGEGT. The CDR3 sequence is CASSRDGLSNQPQHF. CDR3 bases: TGTGCCAGCAGTCGCGACGGACTTAGCAATCAGCCCCAGCATTTT.